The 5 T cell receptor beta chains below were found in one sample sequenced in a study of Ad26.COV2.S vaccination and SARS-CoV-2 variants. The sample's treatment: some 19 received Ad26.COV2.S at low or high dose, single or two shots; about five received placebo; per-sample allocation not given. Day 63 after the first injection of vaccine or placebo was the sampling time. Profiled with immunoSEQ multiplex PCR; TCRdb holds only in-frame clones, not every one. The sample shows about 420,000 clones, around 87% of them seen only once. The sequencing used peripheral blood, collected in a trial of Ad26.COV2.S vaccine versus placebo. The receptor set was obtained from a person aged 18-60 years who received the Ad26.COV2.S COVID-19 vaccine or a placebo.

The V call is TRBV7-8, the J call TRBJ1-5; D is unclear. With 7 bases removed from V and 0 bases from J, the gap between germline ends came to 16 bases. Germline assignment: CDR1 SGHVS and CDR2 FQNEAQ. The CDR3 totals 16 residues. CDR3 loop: CASTKSGLTSNQPQHF. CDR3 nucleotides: TGTGCCAGCACCAAATCAGGACTCACTAGCAATCAGCCCCAGCATTTT.

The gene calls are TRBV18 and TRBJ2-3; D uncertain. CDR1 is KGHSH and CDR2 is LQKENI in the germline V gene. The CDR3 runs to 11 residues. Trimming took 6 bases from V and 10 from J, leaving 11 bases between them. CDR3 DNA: TGTGCCAGCTCCGCCGTGGGCCCGCAGTATTTT. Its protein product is CASSAVGPQYF.

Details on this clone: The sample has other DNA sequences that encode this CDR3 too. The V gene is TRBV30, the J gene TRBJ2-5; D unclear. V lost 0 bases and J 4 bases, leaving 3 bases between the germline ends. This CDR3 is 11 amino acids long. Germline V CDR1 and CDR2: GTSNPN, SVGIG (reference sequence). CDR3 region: CAWSVGETQYF. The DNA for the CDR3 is TGTGCCTGGAGTGTCGGAGAGACCCAGTACTTC.

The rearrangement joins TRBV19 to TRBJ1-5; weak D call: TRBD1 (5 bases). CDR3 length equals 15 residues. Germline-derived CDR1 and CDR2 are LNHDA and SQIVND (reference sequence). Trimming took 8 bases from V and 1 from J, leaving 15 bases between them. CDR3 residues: CASHWGGGSNQPQHF. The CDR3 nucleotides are TGTGCCAGTCATTGGGGGGGAGGCAGCAATCAGCCCCAGCATTTT. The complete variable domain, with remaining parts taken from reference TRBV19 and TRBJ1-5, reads DGGITQSPKYLFRKEGQNVTLSCEQNLNHDAMYWYRQDPGQGLRLIYYSQIVNDFQKGDIAEGYSVSREKKESFPLTVTSAQKNPTAFYLCASHWGGGSNQPQHFGDGTRLSIL.

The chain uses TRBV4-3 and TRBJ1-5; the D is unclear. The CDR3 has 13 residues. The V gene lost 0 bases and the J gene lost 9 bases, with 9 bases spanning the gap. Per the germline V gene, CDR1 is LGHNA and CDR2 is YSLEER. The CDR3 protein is CASSQDVAAPQHF. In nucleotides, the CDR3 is TGCGCCAGCAGCCAAGATGTAGCAGCGCCCCAGCATTTT.